This T cell receptor (beta chain) was sequenced during a study of T cell repertoires in cytomegalovirus infection. Overall study context: As its CMV epitopes, the study selected recently identified HLA-C-restricted and well-studied HLA-B-restricted targets. Public TCR beta signatures provided an indication of both CMV infection and a matching HLA type. The study, taken as a whole, reports: HLA-C-restricted CMV clonotypes gave the most frequent clonotype in two of eight donors. Carriers of CMV plus the relevant HLA were identified by cumulative public TCR beta family frequency.

Trimming pared 2 bases from V and 9 bases from J, leaving 8 bases between. This CDR3 spans 12 amino acids. There are a few counts of this clonotype. What it binds is not known. TCRdb recomputed calls from the reads with MiXCR, one row per CDR3 protein. Of approximately 390,000 distinct CDR3 sequences in the sample, roughly 34% were seen once. The source was cultured PBMCs, collected from culture after CMV antigen stimulation. The J gene is TRBJ2-1, the V gene TRBV12-3 or TRBV12-4; D call uncertain. The receptor's source is a human donor in good health (CMV status not recorded). Some clones in this sample may be carry-over from other donors' samples. The CDR3 loop is CASSLTAFEQFF. The CDR3 nucleotides read TGTGCCAGCAGTTTAACAGCCTTTGAGCAGTTCTTC.